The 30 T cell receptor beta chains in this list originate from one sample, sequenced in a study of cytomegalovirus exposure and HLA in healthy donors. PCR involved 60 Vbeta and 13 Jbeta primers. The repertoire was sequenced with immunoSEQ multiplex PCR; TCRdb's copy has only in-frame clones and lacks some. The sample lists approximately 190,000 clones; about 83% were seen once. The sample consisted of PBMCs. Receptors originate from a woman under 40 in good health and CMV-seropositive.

CDR3 nucleotides: TGTGCCAGCAGCTTGATGGGGGCTAAGAACTATGGCTACACCTTC. This sequence encodes CASSLMGAKNYGYTF. The rearrangement joins TRBV5-4 to TRBJ1-2, with D possibly matching TRBD1 (6 bases). The CDR3 extends over 15 amino acids. V was trimmed by 1 base and J by 2 bases, leaving 12 bases between them. Germline V CDR1 and CDR2: SGHNT, YYREEE (reference sequence).

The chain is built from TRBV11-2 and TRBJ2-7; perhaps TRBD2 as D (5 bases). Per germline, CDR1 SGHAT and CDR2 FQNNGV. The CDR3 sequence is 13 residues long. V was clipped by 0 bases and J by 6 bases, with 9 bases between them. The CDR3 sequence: CASSLDRAGEQYF. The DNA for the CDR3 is TGTGCCAGCAGCTTAGATCGTGCGGGCGAGCAGTACTTC.

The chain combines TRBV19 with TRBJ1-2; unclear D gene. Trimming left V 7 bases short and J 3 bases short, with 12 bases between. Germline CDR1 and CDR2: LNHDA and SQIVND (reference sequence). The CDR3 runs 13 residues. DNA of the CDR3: TGTGCCAGTACTCCACAACGGGACTATGGCTACACCTTC. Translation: CASTPQRDYGYTF.

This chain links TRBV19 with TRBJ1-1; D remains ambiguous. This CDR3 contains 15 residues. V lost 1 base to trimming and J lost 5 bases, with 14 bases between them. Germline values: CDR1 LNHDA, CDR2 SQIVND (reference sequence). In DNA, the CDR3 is TGTGCCAGTAGTATAGCTGCGGCGCCGGGAACTGAAGCTTTCTTT. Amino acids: CASSIAAAPGTEAFF. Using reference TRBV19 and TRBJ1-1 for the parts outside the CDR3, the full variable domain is DGGITQSPKYLFRKEGQNVTLSCEQNLNHDAMYWYRQDPGQGLRLIYYSQIVNDFQKGDIAEGYSVSREKKESFPLTVTSAQKNPTAFYLCASSIAAAPGTEAFFGQGTRLTVV.

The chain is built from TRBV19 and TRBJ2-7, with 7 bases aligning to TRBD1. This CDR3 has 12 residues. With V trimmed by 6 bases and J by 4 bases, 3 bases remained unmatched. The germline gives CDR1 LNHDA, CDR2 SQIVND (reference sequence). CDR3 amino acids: CASREDRYEQYF. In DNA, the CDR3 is TGTGCCAGTAGGGAGGACAGGTACGAGCAGTACTTC.

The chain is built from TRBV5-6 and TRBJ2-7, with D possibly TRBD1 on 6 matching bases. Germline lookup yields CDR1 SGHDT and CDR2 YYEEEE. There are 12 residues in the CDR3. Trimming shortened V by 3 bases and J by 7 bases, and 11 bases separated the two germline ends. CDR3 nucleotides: TGTGCCAGCAGCTCCCCCGGGACAGAGCAGTACTTC. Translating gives CASSSPGTEQYF.

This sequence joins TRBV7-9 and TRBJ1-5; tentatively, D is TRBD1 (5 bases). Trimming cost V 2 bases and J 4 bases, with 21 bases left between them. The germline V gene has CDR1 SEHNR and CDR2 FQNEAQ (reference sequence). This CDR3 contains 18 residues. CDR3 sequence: CASSLFQGGRADNQPQHF. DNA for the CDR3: TGTGCCAGCAGCTTATTCCAGGGCGGGAGGGCGGATAATCAGCCCCAGCATTTT.

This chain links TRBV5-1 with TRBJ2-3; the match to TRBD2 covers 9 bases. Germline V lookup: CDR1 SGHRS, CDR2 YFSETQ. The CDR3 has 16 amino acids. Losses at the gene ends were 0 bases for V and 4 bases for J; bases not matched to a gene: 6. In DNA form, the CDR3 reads TGCGCCAGCAGCTTGGCCCAGGGCGGGGGGGCAGATACGCAGTATTTT. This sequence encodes CASSLAQGGGADTQYF. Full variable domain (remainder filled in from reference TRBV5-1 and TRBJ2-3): KAGVTQTPRYLIKTRGQQVTLSCSPISGHRSVSWYQQTPGQGLQFLFEYFSETQRNKGNFPGRFSGRQFSNSRSEMNVSTLELGDSALYLCASSLAQGGGADTQYFGPGTRLTVL.

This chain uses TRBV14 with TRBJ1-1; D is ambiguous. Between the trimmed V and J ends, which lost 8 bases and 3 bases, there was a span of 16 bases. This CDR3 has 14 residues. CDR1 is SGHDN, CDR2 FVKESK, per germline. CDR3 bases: TGTGCCAGCTCTACACAGTGGGGAGACACTGAAGCTTTCTTT. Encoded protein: CASSTQWGDTEAFF.

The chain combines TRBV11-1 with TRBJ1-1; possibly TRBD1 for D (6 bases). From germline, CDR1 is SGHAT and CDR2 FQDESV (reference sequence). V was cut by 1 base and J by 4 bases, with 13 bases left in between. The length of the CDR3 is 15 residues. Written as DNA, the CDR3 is TGTGCCAGCAGCTTAGTTCCAGGGGCGGGCACTGAAGCTTTCTTT. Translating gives CASSLVPGAGTEAFF. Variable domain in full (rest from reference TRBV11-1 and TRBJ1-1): EAEVAQSPRYKITEKSQAVAFWCDPISGHATLYWYRQILGQGPELLVQFQDESVVDDSQLPKDRFSAERLKGVDSTLKIQPAELGDSAMYLCASSLVPGAGTEAFFGQGTRLTVV.

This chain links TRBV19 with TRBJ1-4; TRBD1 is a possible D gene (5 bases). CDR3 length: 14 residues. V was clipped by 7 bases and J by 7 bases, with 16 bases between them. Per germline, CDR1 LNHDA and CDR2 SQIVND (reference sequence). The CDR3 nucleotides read TGTGCCAGTAACGGGCCAGGGAGGATTGAAAAACTGTTTTTT. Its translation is CASNGPGRIEKLFF.

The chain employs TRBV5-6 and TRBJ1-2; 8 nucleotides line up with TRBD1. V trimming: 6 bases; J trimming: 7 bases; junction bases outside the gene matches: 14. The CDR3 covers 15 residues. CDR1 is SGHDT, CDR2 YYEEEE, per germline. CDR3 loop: CASTIPEAGGGGYTF. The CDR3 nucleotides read TGTGCCAGCACCATTCCTGAGGCAGGGGGCGGTGGCTACACCTTC.

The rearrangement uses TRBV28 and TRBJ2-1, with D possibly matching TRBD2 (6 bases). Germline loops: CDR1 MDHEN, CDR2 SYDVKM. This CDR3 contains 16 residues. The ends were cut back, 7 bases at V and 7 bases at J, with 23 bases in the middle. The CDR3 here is CASTKYPLTGVNEQFF. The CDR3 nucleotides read TGTGCCAGCACCAAATATCCCCTAACGGGAGTTAATGAGCAGTTCTTC.

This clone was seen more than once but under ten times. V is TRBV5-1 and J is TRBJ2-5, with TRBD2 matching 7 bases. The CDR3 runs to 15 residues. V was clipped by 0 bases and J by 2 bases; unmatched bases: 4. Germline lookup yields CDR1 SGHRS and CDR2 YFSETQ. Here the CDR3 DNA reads TGCGCCAGCAGCTTGGCCGGGACTAAACAAGAGACCCAGTACTTC. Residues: CASSLAGTKQETQYF.

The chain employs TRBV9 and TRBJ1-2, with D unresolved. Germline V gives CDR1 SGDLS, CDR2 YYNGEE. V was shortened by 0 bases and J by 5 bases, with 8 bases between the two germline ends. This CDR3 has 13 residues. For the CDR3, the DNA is TGTGCCAGCAGCGTAGGAGGAGATTATGGCTACACCTTC. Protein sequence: CASSVGGDYGYTF.

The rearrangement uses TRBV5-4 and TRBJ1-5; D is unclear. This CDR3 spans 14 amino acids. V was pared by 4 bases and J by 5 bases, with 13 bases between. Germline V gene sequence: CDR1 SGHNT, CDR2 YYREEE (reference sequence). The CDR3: CASSTIGSDQPQHF. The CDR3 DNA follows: TGTGCCAGCAGCACAATTGGGAGCGATCAGCCCCAGCATTTT.

CDR3 DNA sequence: TGCGCCAGCAGCCGGGAACTAGCGGGAGGGTACGAGCAGTACTTC. Protein product: CASSRELAGGYEQYF. The chain uses TRBV5-1 and TRBJ2-7; TRBD2 agrees at 13 bases. The CDR3 length is 15 residues. Germline CDR1 SGHRS, CDR2 YFSETQ. V trimming: 4 bases; J trimming: 4 bases; junction bases outside the gene matches: 5.

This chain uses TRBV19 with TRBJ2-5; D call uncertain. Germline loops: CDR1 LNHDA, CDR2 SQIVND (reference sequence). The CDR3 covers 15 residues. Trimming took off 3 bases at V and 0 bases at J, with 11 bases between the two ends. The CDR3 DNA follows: TGTGCCAGTAGTATCACGAGACTCAACCAAGAGACCCAGTACTTC. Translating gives CASSITRLNQETQYF.

The CDR3 DNA is TGTGCCAGCAGCCCTACTAGCGGGGGGGCCACCGGGGAGCTGTTTTTT. It translates to CASSPTSGGATGELFF. V usage is TRBV7-9 and J usage is TRBJ2-2, with 13 bases matching TRBD2. J was trimmed by 4 bases and V by 5 bases; bases with no gene match: 4. This CDR3 comprises 16 residues. Germline values: CDR1 SEHNR, CDR2 FQNEAQ (reference sequence). Together with reference TRBV7-9 and TRBJ2-2, the CDR3 gives the full variable domain: DTGVSQNPRHKITKRGQNVTFRCDPISEHNRLYWYRQTLGQGPEFLTYFQNEAQLEKSRLLSDRFSAERPKGSFSTLEIQRTEQGDSAMYLCASSPTSGGATGELFFGEGSRLTVL.

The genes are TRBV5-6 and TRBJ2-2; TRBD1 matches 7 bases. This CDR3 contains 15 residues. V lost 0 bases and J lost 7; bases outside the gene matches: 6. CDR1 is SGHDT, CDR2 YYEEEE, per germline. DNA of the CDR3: TGTGCCAGCAGCTTGGGACAGGGCTGGGGCGGGGAGCTGTTTTTT. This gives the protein CASSLGQGWGGELFF.

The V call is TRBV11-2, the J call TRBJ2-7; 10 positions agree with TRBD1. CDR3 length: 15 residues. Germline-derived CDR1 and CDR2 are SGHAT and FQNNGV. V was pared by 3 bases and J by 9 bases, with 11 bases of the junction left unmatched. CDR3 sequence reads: CASSLTGTGDNGQYF. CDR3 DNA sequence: TGTGCCAGCAGCTTGACCGGGACAGGGGATAATGGGCAGTACTTC. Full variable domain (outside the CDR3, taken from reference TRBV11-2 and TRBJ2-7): EAGVAQSPRYKIIEKRQSVAFWCNPISGHATLYWYQQILGQGPKLLIQFQNNGVVDDSQLPKDRFSAERLKGVDSTLKIQPAKLEDSAVYLCASSLTGTGDNGQYFGPGTRLTVT.

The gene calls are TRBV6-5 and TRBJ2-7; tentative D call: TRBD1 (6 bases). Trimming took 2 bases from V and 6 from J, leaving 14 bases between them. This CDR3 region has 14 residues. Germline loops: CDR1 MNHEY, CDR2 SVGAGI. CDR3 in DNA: TGTGCCAGCAGTTACGGGGGCGAGGCTTCCGAGCAGTACTTC. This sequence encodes CASSYGGEASEQYF.

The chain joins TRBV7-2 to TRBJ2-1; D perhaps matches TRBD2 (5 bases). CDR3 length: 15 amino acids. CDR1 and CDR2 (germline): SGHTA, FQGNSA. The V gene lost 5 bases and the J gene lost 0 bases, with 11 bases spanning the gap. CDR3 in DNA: TGTGCCAGCAGCCGGAGCGGATTCTCCTACAATGAGCAGTTCTTC. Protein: CASSRSGFSYNEQFF.

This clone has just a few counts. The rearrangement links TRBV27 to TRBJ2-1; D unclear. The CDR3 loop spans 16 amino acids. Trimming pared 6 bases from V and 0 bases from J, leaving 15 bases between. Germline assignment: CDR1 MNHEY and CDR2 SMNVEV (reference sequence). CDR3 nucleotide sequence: TGTGCCAGCAGGGCAGACTCCCGGAGCTCCTACAATGAGCAGTTCTTC. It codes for CASRADSRSSYNEQFF.

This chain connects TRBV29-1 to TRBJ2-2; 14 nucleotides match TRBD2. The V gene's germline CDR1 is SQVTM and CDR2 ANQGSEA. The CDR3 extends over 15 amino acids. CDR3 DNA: TGCGGGGCCGGACTAGCGGGAGGCCTTGGCGGGGAGCTGTTTTTT. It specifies CGAGLAGGLGGELFF.

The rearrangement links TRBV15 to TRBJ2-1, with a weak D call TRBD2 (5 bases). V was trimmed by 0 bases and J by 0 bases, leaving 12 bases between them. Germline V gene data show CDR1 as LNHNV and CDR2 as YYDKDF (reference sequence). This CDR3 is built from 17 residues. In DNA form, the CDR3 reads TGTGCCACCAGCAGAGATCTCACGGGGAGCTCCTACAATGAGCAGTTCTTC. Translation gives CATSRDLTGSSYNEQFF.

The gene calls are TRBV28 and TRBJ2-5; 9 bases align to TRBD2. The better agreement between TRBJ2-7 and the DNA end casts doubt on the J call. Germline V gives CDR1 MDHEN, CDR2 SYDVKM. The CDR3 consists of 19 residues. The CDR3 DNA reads TGTGCCACTGGGGGACTTAGTAGCGGGAGTTCCCATTCACTTGACGAGCAGTACTTC. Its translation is CATGGLSSGSSHSLDEQYF.

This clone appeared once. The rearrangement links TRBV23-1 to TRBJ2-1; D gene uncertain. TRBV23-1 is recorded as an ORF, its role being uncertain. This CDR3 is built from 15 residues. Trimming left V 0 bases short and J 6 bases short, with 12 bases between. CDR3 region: CASSQSSYTFNEQFF. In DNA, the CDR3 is TGCGCCAGCAGTCAATCATCATACACCTTCAATGAGCAGTTCTTC.

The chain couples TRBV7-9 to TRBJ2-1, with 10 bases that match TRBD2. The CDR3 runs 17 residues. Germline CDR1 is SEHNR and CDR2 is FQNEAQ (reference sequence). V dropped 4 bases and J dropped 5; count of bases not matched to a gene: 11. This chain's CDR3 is CASSSTDSGGLNNEQFF. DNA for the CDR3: TGTGCCAGCAGCTCCACTGATAGCGGGGGGCTAAACAATGAGCAGTTCTTC.

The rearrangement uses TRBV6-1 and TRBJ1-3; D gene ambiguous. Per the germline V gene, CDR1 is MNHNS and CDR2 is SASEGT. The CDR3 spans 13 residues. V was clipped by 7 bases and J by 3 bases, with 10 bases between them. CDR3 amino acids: CASTTSLGNTIYF. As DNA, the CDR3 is TGTGCCAGCACCACTTCTCTTGGAAACACCATATATTTT.